These T cell receptor beta chains were read from a single sample in a study of technical replicates of blood from a handful of donors. The table came from immunoSEQ multiplex PCR; TCRdb's copy has only in-frame clones and leaves some out. The table includes about 93,000 clones, approximately 95% detected once. What was sequenced was T cells isolated from PBMCs. The source of these receptors is a human donor in good health. Both conserved end residues are part of each CDR3. Each record gives: J gene, clone size, V gene, D gene, CDR3 DNA, CDR3 protein. D genes are given only for firm matches. Clone size is stated in some rows and not others, as once, few, many or a class when expanded.

j_gene: TRBJ2-1; abundance: NA; v_gene: TRBV19; d_gene: TRBD2; CDR3nt: TGTGCCAGTAGTGAGCGGGGGAGCTCCTACAATGAGCAGTTCTTC; CDR3aa: CASSERGSSYNEQFF
j_gene: TRBJ1-1; abundance: NA; v_gene: TRBV11-3; d_gene: TRBD1; CDR3nt: TGTGCCAGCAGCCAGAGACAGGGTTTGGACACTGAAGCTTTCTTT; CDR3aa: CASSQRQGLDTEAFF
j_gene: TRBJ2-1; abundance: once; v_gene: TRBV27; d_gene: NA; CDR3nt: TGTGCCAGCAGTCCACTTGATCTCCCATCATATGAGCAGTTCTTC; CDR3aa: CASSPLDLPSYEQFF
j_gene: TRBJ1-2; abundance: NA; v_gene: TRBV7-3; d_gene: NA; CDR3nt: TGTGCCAGCAGCAAACATTCCACAGGGTTATGGGGCTACACCTTC; CDR3aa: CASSKHSTGLWGYTF
j_gene: TRBJ2-1; abundance: NA; v_gene: TRBV29-1; d_gene: TRBD2; CDR3nt: TGCAGCGTTGGGGGCGGGGGGCTCGCCAATGAGCAGTTCTTC; CDR3aa: CSVGGGGLANEQFF
j_gene: TRBJ2-7; abundance: few; v_gene: TRBV5-4; d_gene: NA; CDR3nt: TGTGCCAGCAGCTTGGCCCGGGCCTACGAGCAGTACTTC; CDR3aa: CASSLARAYEQYF
j_gene: TRBJ2-1; abundance: once; v_gene: TRBV5-1; d_gene: TRBD2; CDR3nt: TGCGCCAGCAAAAGGGCGGGAGGGCAATTCAATGAGCAGTTCTTC; CDR3aa: CASKRAGGQFNEQFF
j_gene: TRBJ1-5; abundance: NA; v_gene: TRBV30; d_gene: NA; CDR3nt: TGTGCCTGGAGTATAGGGGTAACTTATAGCAATCAGCCCCAGCATTTT; CDR3aa: CAWSIGVTYSNQPQHF
j_gene: TRBJ2-1; abundance: NA; v_gene: TRBV5-1; d_gene: TRBD2; CDR3nt: TGCGCCAGCAGCTTGGGCCTAGCGGATAGCTCCTACAATGAGCAGTTCTTC; CDR3aa: CASSLGLADSSYNEQFF
j_gene: TRBJ2-1; abundance: NA; v_gene: TRBV4-2; d_gene: NA; CDR3nt: TGTGCCAGCAGCCAAGACAACGGGGATGAGCAGTTCTTC; CDR3aa: CASSQDNGDEQFF
j_gene: TRBJ1-1; abundance: NA; v_gene: TRBV5-1; d_gene: NA; CDR3nt: TGCGCCAGCAGCTTGGAGGCCAGGGAAGGTGAAGCTTTCTTT; CDR3aa: CASSLEAREGEAFF
j_gene: TRBJ1-2; abundance: NA; v_gene: TRBV5-1; d_gene: NA; CDR3nt: TGCGCCAGCAGCTTGGAAGGGGTGGCTAACTATGGCTACACCTTC; CDR3aa: CASSLEGVANYGYTF
j_gene: TRBJ1-2; abundance: few; v_gene: TRBV4-1; d_gene: NA; CDR3nt: TGCGCCAGCAGCCTTTCCTCCCTCGACAGAAACTATGGCTACACCTTC; CDR3aa: CASSLSSLDRNYGYTF
j_gene: TRBJ1-6; abundance: NA; v_gene: TRBV2; d_gene: TRBD1; CDR3nt: TGTGCCAGCAGTCCTAGACAGGGGGGGGATAATTCACCCCTCCACTTT; CDR3aa: CASSPRQGGDNSPLHF
j_gene: TRBJ1-1; abundance: NA; v_gene: TRBV7-6; d_gene: TRBD1; CDR3nt: TGTGCCAGCAGCGTACAGGGGTGGACTGAAGCTTTCTTT; CDR3aa: CASSVQGWTEAFF
j_gene: TRBJ1-1; abundance: once; v_gene: TRBV5-1; d_gene: TRBD1; CDR3nt: TGCGCCAGCAGCCTAGGACAGGGAAGGTTAATGAACACTGAAGCTTTCTTT; CDR3aa: CASSLGQGRLMNTEAFF
j_gene: TRBJ1-1; abundance: NA; v_gene: TRBV10-2; d_gene: TRBD1; CDR3nt: TGCGCCAGCAGTGAGGGGACAGGGAGTGAAGCTTTCTTT; CDR3aa: CASSEGTGSEAFF
j_gene: TRBJ2-5; abundance: NA; v_gene: TRBV13; d_gene: NA; CDR3nt: TGTGCCAGCAGCTTCCGCAGGGTTCAAGGCCAAGAGACCCAGTACTTC; CDR3aa: CASSFRRVQGQETQYF
j_gene: TRBJ2-7; abundance: NA; v_gene: TRBV13; d_gene: NA; CDR3nt: TGTGCCAGCAGCTTAAAAGGGAGCATCGACTTC; CDR3aa: CASSLKGSIDF
j_gene: TRBJ2-5; abundance: NA; v_gene: TRBV7-2; d_gene: NA; CDR3nt: TGTGCCAGCAGCTTAGCATCGGACAGAGAAGAGACCCAGTACTTC; CDR3aa: CASSLASDREETQYF
j_gene: TRBJ1-1; abundance: NA; v_gene: TRBV2; d_gene: NA; CDR3nt: TGTGCCAGCATTAGACAGGTGAACACTGAAGCTTTCTTT; CDR3aa: CASIRQVNTEAFF
j_gene: TRBJ2-2; abundance: NA; v_gene: TRBV2; d_gene: TRBD1; CDR3nt: TGTGCCAGCAGCGACCAAAGGACAGGGGGCACCGGGGAGCTGTTTTTT; CDR3aa: CASSDQRTGGTGELFF
j_gene: TRBJ2-4; abundance: NA; v_gene: TRBV29-1; d_gene: TRBD1; CDR3nt: TGCAGCGTTGAATTGGGGCAGGGGGCCAATATTCAGTACTTC; CDR3aa: CSVELGQGANIQYF
j_gene: TRBJ1-1; abundance: NA; v_gene: TRBV19; d_gene: NA; CDR3nt: TGTGCCAGTAGCGAAGCGGGGGCCGGGACTGATACTGAAGCTTTCTTT; CDR3aa: CASSEAGAGTDTEAFF
j_gene: TRBJ2-1; abundance: NA; v_gene: TRBV5-4; d_gene: TRBD2; CDR3nt: TGTGCCAGCAGCACGGGGACTAGCGGGAGGGCCTGGGGCAATGAGCAGTTCTTC; CDR3aa: CASSTGTSGRAWGNEQFF
j_gene: TRBJ2-5; abundance: NA; v_gene: TRBV19; d_gene: NA; CDR3nt: TGTGCCACAAGAGCATCAGAGACCCAGTACTTC; CDR3aa: CATRASETQYF
j_gene: TRBJ1-2; abundance: NA; v_gene: TRBV10-3; d_gene: TRBD1; CDR3nt: TGTGCCATCAGTGAGTTGATGACCGGGACAGGGGACAGGGATGGCTACACCTTC; CDR3aa: CAISELMTGTGDRDGYTF
j_gene: TRBJ2-7; abundance: NA; v_gene: TRBV19; d_gene: TRBD1; CDR3nt: TGTGCCAGTAGCCGCCAAGGGGACAGCTACTCCTACGAGCAGTACTTC; CDR3aa: CASSRQGDSYSYEQYF
j_gene: TRBJ1-1; abundance: once; v_gene: TRBV5-1; d_gene: TRBD1; CDR3nt: TGCGCCAGCCAAGCCACCCCGACAGGGGGCACTGAAGCTTTCTTT; CDR3aa: CASQATPTGGTEAFF
j_gene: TRBJ2-5; abundance: NA; v_gene: TRBV5-6; d_gene: NA; CDR3nt: TGTGCCAGCAGCAGAGCCAGGGAAAGGGAGACCCAGTACTTC; CDR3aa: CASSRARERETQYF
j_gene: TRBJ2-3; abundance: NA; v_gene: TRBV7-2; d_gene: TRBD2; CDR3nt: TGTGCCAGCAGGGGGCTAGCGGGTCCCTTAGCGCAGTATTTT; CDR3aa: CASRGLAGPLAQYF
j_gene: TRBJ1-1; abundance: NA; v_gene: TRBV29-1; d_gene: NA; CDR3nt: TGCAGCGTCGCACCGGGACAAGTCGGGGCTGAAGCTTTCTTT; CDR3aa: CSVAPGQVGAEAFF
j_gene: TRBJ1-2; abundance: few; v_gene: TRBV6-5; d_gene: NA; CDR3nt: TGTGCCAGCAGTTACTCGAAGCAGGTTCTAGGCTACACCTTC; CDR3aa: CASSYSKQVLGYTF
j_gene: TRBJ2-1; abundance: NA; v_gene: TRBV19; d_gene: TRBD1; CDR3nt: TGTGCCAGTAGTTCCCCAGGACAGGGGTTGAATGAGCAGTTCTTC; CDR3aa: CASSSPGQGLNEQFF
j_gene: TRBJ2-3; abundance: NA; v_gene: TRBV5-1; d_gene: NA; CDR3nt: TGCGCCAGCAGCTTTAATGCAGATACGCAGTATTTT; CDR3aa: CASSFNADTQYF
j_gene: TRBJ1-3; abundance: NA; v_gene: TRBV27; d_gene: NA; CDR3nt: TGTGCCAGCAGTTTATCGAGGCTCGGAAACACCATATATTTT; CDR3aa: CASSLSRLGNTIYF
j_gene: TRBJ2-3; abundance: NA; v_gene: TRBV9; d_gene: TRBD2; CDR3nt: TGTGCCAGCAGCGCCGCGGGGGGGCAGCCAGATACGCAGTATTTT; CDR3aa: CASSAAGGQPDTQYF
j_gene: TRBJ2-4; abundance: NA; v_gene: TRBV7-9; d_gene: NA; CDR3nt: TGTGCCAGCAGCCTCTCGCGGTTACCCAAAAACATTCAGTACTTC; CDR3aa: CASSLSRLPKNIQYF
j_gene: TRBJ2-3; abundance: NA; v_gene: TRBV28; d_gene: NA; CDR3nt: TGTGCCAGCAGTCTAGCTGGGACTAGCACAGATACGCAGTATTTT; CDR3aa: CASSLAGTSTDTQYF
j_gene: TRBJ2-3; abundance: NA; v_gene: TRBV4-1; d_gene: TRBD2; CDR3nt: TGCGCCAGCAATCGCGGGGGGGGCCCAGATACGCAGTATTTT; CDR3aa: CASNRGGGPDTQYF
j_gene: TRBJ1-4; abundance: once; v_gene: TRBV4-1; d_gene: TRBD1; CDR3nt: TGCGCCAGCAGCCAGATGACGTTGGGACAGGGAGACGAAAAACTGTTTTTT; CDR3aa: CASSQMTLGQGDEKLFF
j_gene: TRBJ2-2; abundance: NA; v_gene: TRBV11-2; d_gene: TRBD1; CDR3nt: TGTGCCAGCAGGACAGGGGCCGGCACCGGGGAGCTGTTTTTT; CDR3aa: CASRTGAGTGELFF
j_gene: TRBJ2-3; abundance: NA; v_gene: TRBV5-4; d_gene: TRBD2; CDR3nt: TGTGCCAGCAGACTAGCGGGGGGGAGAGCAGATACGCAGTATTTT; CDR3aa: CASRLAGGRADTQYF
j_gene: TRBJ1-1; abundance: NA; v_gene: TRBV19; d_gene: TRBD1; CDR3nt: TGTGCCAGTAGTATTGGGGCCAGGGGGCTCTCTGAAGCTTTCTTT; CDR3aa: CASSIGARGLSEAFF
j_gene: TRBJ2-5; abundance: once; v_gene: TRBV6-6; d_gene: TRBD1; CDR3nt: TGTGCCAGCAGTGGACAGGGAAAAGAGACCCAGTACTTC; CDR3aa: CASSGQGKETQYF
j_gene: TRBJ2-7; abundance: NA; v_gene: TRBV12-5; d_gene: TRBD1; CDR3nt: TGTGCTAGTGGTTTGAGGTTTGGGACAGACTCCTACGAGCAGTACTTC; CDR3aa: CASGLRFGTDSYEQYF
j_gene: TRBJ2-7; abundance: NA; v_gene: TRBV5-8; d_gene: TRBD2; CDR3nt: TGTGCCAGCAGCTTGATGGGTCGGGAGGACGAGCAGTACTTC; CDR3aa: CASSLMGREDEQYF
j_gene: TRBJ1-1; abundance: NA; v_gene: TRBV27; d_gene: NA; CDR3nt: TGTGCCAGCAGTTTGATCAGTAACACTGAAGCTTTCTTT; CDR3aa: CASSLISNTEAFF
j_gene: TRBJ2-7; abundance: once; v_gene: TRBV30; d_gene: NA; CDR3nt: TGTGCCTGGAGTGTGGCCGAATACTACGAGCAGTACTTC; CDR3aa: CAWSVAEYYEQYF
j_gene: TRBJ1-2; abundance: NA; v_gene: TRBV7-8; d_gene: NA; CDR3nt: TGTGCCAGCAGCTTAGGCGGGGCTAACTATGGCTACACCTTC; CDR3aa: CASSLGGANYGYTF